The text below deals with one T cell receptor (beta chain). Germline assignment: CDR1 KGHSH and CDR2 LQKENI. This CDR3 comprises 17 residues. V lost 0 bases and J lost 1, with 15 bases in between. Assay used: immunoSEQ multiplex PCR; TCRdb lists only in-frame clones, some missing. Here the sample spans around 130,000 clones, 80% to 90% being singletons. These data are taken from a study of cytotoxic CD8 clonotypes in ibrutinib-treated CLL. The chain joins TRBV18 to TRBJ1-1; D perhaps matches TRBD1 (5 bases). The receptor was derived from a human donor with chronic lymphocytic leukemia. The material sequenced was PBMCs, taken after 24 months of ibrutinib treatment. The CDR3 is CASSPPQPPGGNTEAFF. The CDR3 bases are TGTGCCAGCTCACCACCCCAACCGCCGGGGGGGAACACTGAAGCTTTCTTT. Full variable domain (remainder filled in from reference TRBV18 and TRBJ1-1): NAGVMQNPRHLVRRRGQEARLRCSPMKGHSHVYWYRQLPEEGLKFMVYLQKENIIDESGMPKERFSAEFPKEGPSILRIQQVVRGDSAAYFCASSPPQPPGGNTEAFFGQGTRLTVV.